The 24 T cell receptor beta chains presented below share a single source sample, sequenced in a study of blood T cells in healthy people across ages. The second PCR ran about 7 to 12 cycles with a sample-barcoded 5' primer and J-beta primers. TCRdb recomputed calls from the 5' RACE reads with MiXCR, one row per CDR3 protein. The sample has fewer than 2,000,000 distinct CDR3 sequences, 34% seen once; the top ten hold about 11%. Specimen: blood. These receptors came from a woman aged 25-40 years in good health.

This clonotype has just a few counts. The CDR3 DNA is TGTGCCAGCAGGGAAAACAGGGGCGGGCAAGAGACCCAGTACTTC. As protein: CASRENRGGQETQYF. The chain joins TRBV2 to TRBJ2-5; 7 bases match TRBD1. Germline loops: CDR1 SNHLY, CDR2 FYNNEI. With 6 bases clipped from V and 2 bases from J, the junction kept 9 bases outside the gene matches. The CDR3 is 15 amino acids.

The V and J genes are TRBV30 and TRBJ2-3; 7 bases line up with TRBD1. V was pared by 1 base and J by 5 bases, with 6 bases of the junction left unmatched. There are 14 residues in the CDR3. CDR1 is GTSNPN and CDR2 is SVGIG in the germline V gene (reference sequence). CDR3 in amino acids: CAWSAVTGIDTQYF. The CDR3, as DNA: TGTGCCTGGAGTGCGGTGACAGGGATAGATACGCAGTATTTT.

This clonotype was seen at least ten times. The rearrangement uses TRBV15 and TRBJ2-5, with D unresolved. Germline CDR1 and CDR2: LNHNV and YYDKDF (reference sequence). V shed 8 bases and J shed 5 bases, with 21 bases lying between them. The CDR3 spans 15 residues. The CDR3 sequence: CATAREGPRSETQYF. For the CDR3, the DNA is TGTGCCACCGCCCGTGAAGGGCCGCGGTCGGAGACCCAGTACTTC.

This clonotype was seen a few times. The chain uses TRBV5-5 and TRBJ1-2, with unresolved D. This CDR3 is built from 14 residues. CDR1 is SGHKS, CDR2 YYEKEE, per germline (reference sequence). Trimming took 0 bases from V and 4 from J, leaving 10 bases between them. The chain's CDR3 is CASSLDGFGYGYTF. The CDR3 nucleotides are TGTGCCAGCAGCTTGGATGGGTTCGGCTATGGCTACACCTTC.

V gene TRBV20-1 combines with J gene TRBJ2-1; TRBD2 matches at 10 bases. The CDR3 extends over 16 amino acids. Germline loops: CDR1 DFQATT, CDR2 SNEGSKA (reference sequence). V shed 1 base and J 4 bases; nucleotides not matched to a gene: 7. The CDR3 nucleotides read TGCAGTGCTAGAGCGGCCCTAGCGGGGGCTTACAATGAGCAGTTCTTC. It specifies CSARAALAGAYNEQFF.

Only a few counts were recorded for this clonotype. The chain joins TRBV5-4 to TRBJ2-3; D is possibly TRBD1 (6 bases). CDR1 is SGHNT, CDR2 YYREEE, per germline (reference sequence). The germline V and J ends were trimmed by 6 bases and 2 bases, with 19 bases remaining between them. CDR3 length equals 16 residues. DNA for the CDR3: TGTGCCAGCAACATCGGACAGCCAATTATCACAGATACGCAGTATTTT. This translates into CASNIGQPIITDTQYF. Drawing the rest from reference TRBV5-4 and TRBJ2-3, the complete variable domain is ETGVTQSPTHLIKTRGQQVTLRCSSQSGHNTVSWYQQALGQGPQFIFQYYREEENGRGNFPPRFSGLQFPNYSSELNVNALELDDSALYLCASNIGQPIITDTQYFGPGTRLTVL.

This clonotype was detected many times. The CDR3 DNA reads TGTGCCAGCAGTCCCGGGGGGGGAGATGAGCAGTTCTTC. It is translated as CASSPGGGDEQFF. The rearrangement joins TRBV28 to TRBJ2-1; 8 bases line up with TRBD2. The germline V gene encodes CDR1 MDHEN and CDR2 SYDVKM. The ends lost 5 bases at V and 8 bases at J; junction bases unmatched: 5. CDR3 length equals 13 residues.

This clonotype appeared a few times. The genes are TRBV20-1 and TRBJ2-3, with TRBD2 identical over 13 bases. After removal of 6 bases from V and 7 bases from J, the junction contained 7 bases not matched to a gene. CDR1 and CDR2 (germline): DFQATT, SNEGSKA (reference sequence). The CDR3 runs 14 residues. The DNA for the CDR3 is TGCAGTGCCGAAACTAGCGGGGGGGGAAATACGCAGTATTTT. This gives the protein CSAETSGGGNTQYF.

Notes on this clonotype: The junction and the germline gene differ at one end; a read error may be behind it. The gene calls are TRBV2 and TRBJ2-5; TRBD1 agrees at 9 bases. Germline loops: CDR1 SNHLY, CDR2 FYNNEI. The CDR3 loop spans 15 amino acids. The CDR3 region is CTSSEGTGGGETQYF. DNA of the CDR3: TGTACCAGCAGTGAAGGCACAGGGGGCGGGGAGACCCAGTACTTC.

The chain is built from TRBV4-1 and TRBJ2-1; 9 positions agree with TRBD2. Germline-derived CDR1 and CDR2 are MGHRA and YSYEKL. The CDR3 spans 15 residues. After removal of 5 bases from V and 3 bases from J, the junction contained 5 bases not matched to a gene. CDR3 DNA sequence: TGCGCCAGCAGCGTTAGCGGGAGAAACTACAATGAGCAGTTCTTC. Translating gives CASSVSGRNYNEQFF.

This clonotype was counted ten times or more. The chain uses TRBV27 and TRBJ2-7; 10 bases line up with TRBD2. The trim removed 4 bases at V and 5 bases at J, leaving 11 bases unmatched. CDR3 length equals 16 residues. The germline V gene has CDR1 MNHEY and CDR2 SMNVEV (reference sequence). The CDR3 protein is CASSWSSGSFQNEQYF. CDR3 DNA sequence: TGTGCCAGCAGTTGGTCTAGCGGGAGTTTCCAGAACGAGCAGTACTTC.

This clonotype was seen only a few times. This chain links TRBV7-2 with TRBJ2-7, with 10 bases identical to TRBD1. Germline V gene lookup returns CDR1 SGHTA and CDR2 FQGNSA. This CDR3 is 16 amino acids long. V shed 2 bases, J shed 5 bases, and the junction held 9 bases outside the gene matches. The DNA of the CDR3 is TGTGCCAGCAGCTTAATAGCCGGGACAGGGGCCCACGAGCAGTACTTC. It translates to CASSLIAGTGAHEQYF.

There are a few counts of this clonotype. J is TRBJ2-3 and V is TRBV7-3; perhaps TRBD2 as D (6 bases). The V end lost 5 bases, the J end lost 8 bases, and 14 bases lay between the germline ends. This CDR3 has 13 residues. Germline lookup yields CDR1 SGHTA and CDR2 FQGTGA. In DNA form, the CDR3 reads TGTGCCAGCAGCACCAACCGGGGAGGTACGCAGTATTTT. Amino acid sequence: CASSTNRGGTQYF.

This clonotype showed up just once. One end of the junction is discordant with germline, which a read error may explain. This chain uses TRBV7-2 with TRBJ2-5, with D possibly TRBD2 on 5 matching bases. The CDR3 loop spans 14 amino acids. Germline V lookup: CDR1 SGHTA, CDR2 FQGNSA. CDR3 sequence reads: CAGSGPPGQETQYF. Here the CDR3 DNA reads TGTGCCGGCAGCGGCCCCCCGGGGCAAGAGACCCAGTACTTC. Looking up the rest from reference TRBV7-2 and TRBJ2-5 gives the full variable domain: GAGVSQSPSNKVTEKGKDVELRCDPISGHTALYWYRQSLGQGLEFLIYFQGNSAPDKSGLPSDRFSAERTGGSVSTLTIQRTQQEDSAVYLCAGSGPPGQETQYFGPGTRLLVL.

The chain links TRBV20-1 to TRBJ2-4; the D is unclear. The J call could be wrong; TRBJ2-7 is a better fit for the DNA end. Germline CDR1 DFQATT, CDR2 SNEGSKA (reference sequence). CDR3 length equals 13 residues. CDR3 nucleotides: TGCAGTGCCCCGTTAGGCACCTCCTACGAGCAGTACTTC. It specifies CSAPLGTSYEQYF.

The V gene is TRBV29-1, the J gene TRBJ2-7; 7 bases agree with TRBD1. The CDR3 consists of 13 residues. Trimming cost V 6 bases and J 2 bases; bases outside gene matches: 7. CDR1 and CDR2 from the germline V gene are SQVTM and ANQGSEA. The CDR3 region has the DNA TGCAGCGTCGTAAGGACAGGAGCCTACGAGCAGTACTTC. Translated: CSVVRTGAYEQYF.

The CDR3 reads CASSLGSGIRNEQFF. DNA for the CDR3: TGCGCCAGCAGCTTGGGGAGCGGGATTCGGAATGAGCAGTTCTTC. V and J are TRBV5-1 and TRBJ2-1; 7 nucleotides agree with TRBD2. In germline, CDR1 is SGHRS, CDR2 YFSETQ. With 0 bases clipped from V and 7 bases from J, the junction kept 7 bases outside the gene matches. CDR3 length: 15 amino acids.

The J gene is TRBJ1-2, the V gene TRBV12-3 or TRBV12-4; 7 bases map to TRBD1. The CDR3 loop spans 13 amino acids. The J segment lost 3 bases and the V segment lost 10 bases, leaving 8 bases of the junction unmatched. Written as DNA, the CDR3 is TGTGCCAACAGGCCGACAGGGTACTATGGCTACACCTTC. Translating gives CANRPTGYYGYTF.

This clonotype occurred a few times. The V gene is TRBV13, the J gene TRBJ1-4; 9 positions match TRBD1. The J segment lost 7 bases and the V segment lost 2 bases, leaving 2 bases of the junction unmatched. The germline V gene has CDR1 PRHDT and CDR2 FYEKMQ (reference sequence). The CDR3 has 14 amino acids. DNA of the CDR3: TGTGCCAGCAGCTTACGGGACAGGGTTGAAAAACTGTTTTTT. This codes for CASSLRDRVEKLFF.

This clonotype was seen a few times. The rearrangement uses TRBV20-1 and TRBJ2-5, with TRBD2 matching 7 bases. Matching the DNA end better, TRBJ2-7 makes the J call doubtful. CDR3 length: 13 residues. Germline V CDR1 and CDR2: DFQATT, SNEGSKA (reference sequence). CDR3 bases: TGCAGTGCTACGGCTAGCGGATCGGTCGAGCAGTACTTC. It encodes CSATASGSVEQYF.

This clonotype was seen more than once but under ten times. The chain combines TRBV7-8 with TRBJ2-6, with 12 bases lining up with TRBD2. The CDR3 covers 18 residues. Germline V gene data show CDR1 as SGHVS and CDR2 as FQNEAQ. V lost 4 bases and J lost 1; bases outside the gene matches: 5. The CDR3 bases are TGTGCCAGCAGCTCCGGACTAGCGGGATGGTCTGGGGCCAACGTCCTGACTTTC. Translating gives CASSSGLAGWSGANVLTF.

This chain uses TRBV30 with TRBJ1-2, with D hard to call. Germline V gene lookup returns CDR1 GTSNPN and CDR2 SVGIG (reference sequence). Trimming took off 1 base at V and 0 bases at J, with 9 bases between the two ends. The CDR3 has 14 residues. Here the CDR3 DNA reads TGTGCCTGGAGTGACGGGAAAGCTAACTATGGCTACACCTTC. Translating gives CAWSDGKANYGYTF.

J is TRBJ1-2 and V is TRBV3-1; TRBD1 agrees at 7 bases. V lost 2 bases to trimming and J lost 5 bases; unmatched junction nucleotides: 14. The CDR3 has 17 residues. In germline, CDR1 is LGHDT, CDR2 YNNKEL (reference sequence). CDR3 in DNA: TGTGCCAGCAGCCAAACCCTTACCCGACAGGGTGGGTATGGCTACACCTTC. Protein product: CASSQTLTRQGGYGYTF.

This clonotype was observed a few times. The junction and the germline gene differ at one end; a read error may be behind it. V is TRBV6-1 and J is TRBJ1-2; D is unclear. Looked up from germline, CDR1 is MNHNS and CDR2 is SASEGT. This CDR3 spans 15 amino acids. The CDR3, as DNA: TGTGCCAGCAGTGAAAGCCGGGCCTTCGCTAATGGTTACACCTTC. Translation gives CASSESRAFANGYTF.